These 28 T cell receptor beta chains share one sample of origin, sequenced in a study of cytomegalovirus exposure and HLA in healthy donors. A multiplex PCR was run with 60 Vbeta primers and 13 Jbeta primers. The assay was immunoSEQ multiplex PCR, and TCRdb's table has in-frame clones only and misses some. The repertoire holds about 190,000 clones, with about 87% as singletons. The source material was PBMCs. The receptor source for this set is a man aged 25-40 years in good health and CMV-seronegative.

The gene calls are TRBV4-3 and TRBJ2-2, with 7 bases aligning to TRBD1. This CDR3 is 17 amino acids long. CDR1 LGHNA and CDR2 YSLEER come from the germline V gene. The V gene end was trimmed by 0 bases and the J gene end by 3 bases; junction bases not matched to a gene: 7. The CDR3 region is CASSQDRQGEDTGELFF. CDR3 DNA sequence: TGCGCCAGCAGCCAAGATCGACAGGGTGAGGACACCGGGGAGCTGTTTTTT.

This clone was counted once. The J gene is TRBJ2-5, the V gene TRBV11-2; 7 nucleotides agree with TRBD1. This CDR3 is built from 15 residues. The ends lost 0 bases at V and 2 bases at J; junction bases unmatched: 3. Germline V gene lookup returns CDR1 SGHAT and CDR2 FQNNGV. In DNA form, the CDR3 reads TGTGCCAGCAGCTTAGAATGGGACAGTCAAGAGACCCAGTACTTC. Its protein product is CASSLEWDSQETQYF.

This clone has more than one count but fewer than ten. The chain carries TRBV6-1 and TRBJ2-3; TRBD1 might be the D (5 bases). From germline, CDR1 is MNHNS and CDR2 SASEGT. Trimming pared 6 bases from V and 0 bases from J, leaving 7 bases between. The CDR3 runs 13 residues. In nucleotides, the CDR3 is TGTGCCAGCAGGACAGTTAGCACAGATACGCAGTATTTT. It codes for CASRTVSTDTQYF.

This clone was detected only a few times. The chain uses TRBV7-9 and TRBJ2-1; tentatively, D is TRBD2 (6 bases). The CDR3 runs 14 residues. V shed 4 bases and J shed 9 bases, with 16 bases lying between them. The germline V gene has CDR1 SEHNR and CDR2 FQNEAQ (reference sequence). CDR3 bases: TGTGCCAGCAGCTCTTGGAGGGAGGAAAGTGAGCAGTTCTTC. Its protein is CASSSWREESEQFF.

This clone was found once. The V call is TRBV14, the J call TRBJ2-1, with D unresolved. The CDR3 covers 12 residues. Germline CDR1 is SGHDN and CDR2 is FVKESK. Between the trimmed V and J ends, which lost 4 bases and 9 bases, there was a span of 10 bases. CDR3 sequence: CASSPLRPEQFF. The CDR3 DNA is TGTGCCAGCAGCCCCCTACGCCCTGAGCAGTTCTTC.

The CDR3 reads CASSGGLAGDYNEQFF. CDR3 DNA: TGTGCCAGCAGCGGGGGACTAGCGGGAGATTACAATGAGCAGTTCTTC. The chain carries TRBV5-6 and TRBJ2-1; TRBD2 matches 14 bases. J was trimmed by 4 bases and V by 4 bases; bases with no gene match: 4. CDR1 and CDR2 (germline): SGHDT, YYEEEE. This CDR3 is built from 16 residues.

About this clone: The same CDR3 is also encoded by other DNA sequences in this sample. The genes are TRBV5-1 and TRBJ1-1; possible D gene TRBD1, 6 bases. Germline V CDR1 and CDR2: SGHRS, YFSETQ. The V end was cut by 0 bases, the J end by 5 bases, with 14 bases between. The CDR3 runs to 15 residues. CDR3 sequence reads: CASSLAVGQGTEAFF. In DNA form, the CDR3 reads TGCGCCAGCAGCTTGGCCGTGGGGCAGGGGACTGAAGCTTTCTTT.

The chain couples TRBV6-5 to TRBJ1-1, with D possibly being TRBD1 (6 bases). Trimming took 10 bases from V and 5 from J, leaving 20 bases between them. CDR3 length: 14 residues. CDR1 MNHEY and CDR2 SVGAGI come from the germline V gene. CDR3 in amino acids: CATKAGGARTEAFF. Written as DNA, the CDR3 is TGTGCCACAAAGGCGGGGGGCGCGAGGACTGAAGCTTTCTTT.

The chain recombines TRBV28 with TRBJ1-4, with 7 bases that match TRBD1. After removal of 6 bases from V and 3 bases from J, the junction contained 10 bases not matched to a gene. CDR3 length: 16 residues. Germline CDR1 and CDR2: MDHEN and SYDVKM. The CDR3 bases are TGTGCCAGCAGATCGGGACAGAAGGCGGCTAATGAAAAACTGTTTTTT. It translates to CASRSGQKAANEKLFF.

The chain links TRBV28 to TRBJ1-2, with 10 nucleotides matching TRBD1. V lost 3 bases to trimming and J lost 6 bases; unmatched junction nucleotides: 7. The CDR3 consists of 15 residues. CDR1 MDHEN and CDR2 SYDVKM come from the germline V gene. The CDR3 sequence: CASSFPGQGIDGYTF. The CDR3 DNA is TGTGCCAGCAGTTTCCCGGGACAGGGGATCGATGGCTACACCTTC.

The chain employs TRBV6-1 and TRBJ1-1, with 11 bases that match TRBD1. CDR1 and CDR2 (germline): MNHNS, SASEGT. The CDR3 sequence is 14 residues long. J lost 5 bases, V lost 6 bases, and 5 bases had no gene match. CDR3 amino acids: CASRDRGLETEAFF. The CDR3 nucleotides are TGTGCCAGCAGGGACAGGGGGCTGGAGACTGAAGCTTTCTTT.

The chain has TRBV7-9 and TRBJ1-1; D remains unclear. CDR1 and CDR2 from the germline V gene are SEHNR and FQNEAQ (reference sequence). The CDR3 runs to 13 residues. Trimming stripped 1 base from V and 8 bases from J, with 11 bases between. This CDR3 reads CASSLGLLEEAFF. The CDR3 DNA is TGTGCCAGCAGCTTAGGTTTGTTGGAGGAAGCTTTCTTT.

The V call is TRBV6-1, the J call TRBJ2-3, with TRBD2 matching 7 bases. The CDR3 loop spans 15 amino acids. Germline V lookup: CDR1 MNHNS, CDR2 SASEGT. V shed 4 bases and J 4 bases; nucleotides not matched to a gene: 8. CDR3 coding DNA: TGTGCCAGCAGTGCTAGCGCGGGAGTAGCAGATACGCAGTATTTT. Encoded protein: CASSASAGVADTQYF.

J is TRBJ1-2 and V is TRBV19; 11 bases match TRBD1. The CDR3 has 15 residues. Germline V gives CDR1 LNHDA, CDR2 SQIVND (reference sequence). J gave up 6 bases and V 5 bases, and 8 bases lay outside the gene matches. CDR3 region: CASSPWTGGTHGYTF. The CDR3 DNA reads TGTGCCAGTAGTCCTTGGACAGGGGGCACTCATGGCTACACCTTC.

The CDR3 DNA is TGTGCCAGCAGCGTAGATCAGGGAAGAGTTAGCTACACCTTC. Protein sequence: CASSVDQGRVSYTF. The chain combines TRBV9 with TRBJ1-2, with D perhaps TRBD1 (5 bases). Germline V gives CDR1 SGDLS, CDR2 YYNGEE. Trimming shortened V by 0 bases and J by 9 bases, and 15 bases separated the two germline ends. The CDR3 totals 14 residues.

The chain joins TRBV27 to TRBJ1-3, with no clear D. The CDR3 is made up of 15 amino acids. V was pared by 2 bases and J by 0 bases, with 8 bases between. The germline V gene has CDR1 MNHEY and CDR2 SMNVEV (reference sequence). The CDR3 protein is CASSLGGSSGNTIYF. The DNA of the CDR3 is TGTGCCAGCAGTTTAGGCGGGAGCTCTGGAAACACCATATATTTT.

CDR3 protein: CASSGGLAGVGYEQYF. In nucleotides, the CDR3 is TGCGCCAGCAGCGGGGGACTAGCGGGAGTAGGCTACGAGCAGTACTTC. The chain links TRBV5-1 to TRBJ2-7, with 14 bases matching TRBD2. The junction had 6 bases not matched to a gene; V was cut back by 4 bases and J by 3 bases. Germline CDR1 and CDR2: SGHRS and YFSETQ. The CDR3 is made up of 16 amino acids.

The rearrangement links TRBV18 to TRBJ1-1; D unclear. This CDR3 is built from 17 residues. CDR1 and CDR2 from the germline V gene are KGHSH and LQKENI. V dropped 0 bases and J dropped 1 base, with 15 bases sitting between them. CDR3 sequence reads: CASSPPTRFGRNTEAFF. The CDR3 nucleotides are TGTGCCAGCTCACCACCGACTCGATTTGGCAGGAACACTGAAGCTTTCTTT.

V usage is TRBV14 and J usage is TRBJ2-7; TRBD2 aligns across 16 bases. The CDR3 is 17 amino acids. V gave up 4 bases and J gave up 1 base; unmatched junction bases: 4. In germline, CDR1 is SGHDN, CDR2 FVKESK. CDR3 coding DNA: TGTGCCAGCAGCCCGGGACTAGCGGGAGGGCGTTCCTACGAGCAGTACTTC. It encodes CASSPGLAGGRSYEQYF.

This chain links TRBV6-1 with TRBJ2-7, with 7 bases aligning to TRBD1. The germline CDR1 and CDR2 sequences are MNHNS and SASEGT. This CDR3 contains 13 residues. With V trimmed by 5 bases and J by 3 bases, 4 bases remained unmatched. The CDR3 spells CASSTRDSYEQYF. DNA for the CDR3: TGTGCCAGCAGTACCCGGGACAGCTACGAGCAGTACTTC.

The chain combines TRBV5-1 with TRBJ1-5; possible D gene TRBD1, 5 bases. Deletions cut 2 bases from V and 5 bases from J, with 11 bases between. Germline CDR1 is SGHRS and CDR2 is YFSETQ. This CDR3 is built from 14 residues. The CDR3 sequence: CASSLGEGYQPQHF. CDR3 coding DNA: TGCGCCAGCAGCTTAGGGGAAGGATATCAGCCCCAGCATTTT.

In its sample, this clone was seen a few times. This sequence joins TRBV13 and TRBJ2-2; the match to TRBD1 covers 7 bases. The CDR3 spans 15 residues. Per the germline V gene, CDR1 is PRHDT and CDR2 is FYEKMQ (reference sequence). V lost 5 bases and J lost 0; bases outside the gene matches: 3. This CDR3 reads CASSRGQPNTGELFF. In DNA, the CDR3 is TGTGCCAGCAGCCGGGGACAGCCGAACACCGGGGAGCTGTTTTTT.

The chain links TRBV6-4 to TRBJ2-3, with a weak D call TRBD2 (6 bases). Germline V gene sequence: CDR1 MRHNA, CDR2 SNTAGT. Between the trimmed V and J ends, which lost 5 bases and 4 bases, there was a span of 13 bases. CDR3 length: 14 residues. CDR3 residues: CASSSLSGADTQYF. CDR3 bases: TGTGCCAGCAGTTCCCTCTCGGGGGCAGATACGCAGTATTTT.

V gene TRBV7-2 combines with J gene TRBJ2-3; TRBD2 is a possible D gene (6 bases). The CDR3 has 16 residues. The V gene's germline CDR1 is SGHTA and CDR2 FQGNSA. Trimming pared 2 bases from V and 3 bases from J, leaving 15 bases between. DNA of the CDR3: TGTGCCAGCAGCTTACCTACTAGCTGGGGGACAGATACGCAGTATTTT. It yields the protein CASSLPTSWGTDTQYF.

This chain joins TRBV2 and TRBJ2-6, with TRBD1 matching 7 bases. This CDR3 contains 18 residues. Germline V gene data show CDR1 as SNHLY and CDR2 as FYNNEI. V dropped 1 base and J dropped 0; count of bases not matched to a gene: 6. The CDR3 region has the DNA TGTGCCAGCAGTGAAGGGGACAGTCAGAACTCTGGGGCCAACGTCCTGACTTTC. This sequence encodes CASSEGDSQNSGANVLTF.

V and J are TRBV10-3 and TRBJ1-5, with 9 bases lining up with TRBD1. J was trimmed by 0 bases and V by 8 bases; bases with no gene match: 11. CDR1 is ENHRY and CDR2 is SYGVKD in the germline V gene. This CDR3 is 17 amino acids long. The CDR3 bases are TGTGCCATCGGAACGGGACAGGGCCCAAATAGCAATCAGCCCCAGCATTTT. Its translation is CAIGTGQGPNSNQPQHF.

The chain uses TRBV5-4 and TRBJ1-2, with unresolved D. Germline V lookup: CDR1 SGHNT, CDR2 YYREEE (reference sequence). V shed 4 bases and J shed 5 bases, with 12 bases lying between them. CDR3 size: 13 residues. The CDR3 loop is CASSPPRGYGYTF. Written as DNA, the CDR3 is TGTGCCAGCAGCCCCCCCCGGGGTTATGGCTACACCTTC.

The genes are TRBV29-1 and TRBJ2-7, with 7 positions matching TRBD2. The V and J ends lost 7 bases and 0 bases, in that order; junction bases with no gene match: 6. The CDR3 has 13 residues. The germline CDR1 and CDR2 sequences are SQVTM and ANQGSEA. The CDR3 DNA follows: TGCAGCGCCTCTAGCGGAAACTCCTACGAGCAGTACTTC. This gives the protein CSASSGNSYEQYF.